This entry features one T cell receptor beta chain sequence. The data are from a study of T cells in localized non-small cell lung cancer. The repertoire was sequenced with immunoSEQ multiplex PCR; TCRdb's copy has only in-frame clones and lacks some. The profile covers 130,000 or so clones, with roughly 90% appearing a single time and approximately 1.7% taken by the ten largest. The germline CDR1 and CDR2 sequences are LGHNA and YNFKEQ. The CDR3 covers 15 residues. Losses at the gene ends were 4 bases for V and 3 bases for J; bases not matched to a gene: 8. The rearrangement joins TRBV4-2 to TRBJ2-7, with 8 bases that match TRBD2. The specimen was peripheral blood, collected before any cancer treatment. The clonotype was recovered from a female donor over 55 with stage I lung adenocarcinoma. CDR3: CASSPPYRGGYEQYF. CDR3 bases: TGTGCCAGCAGCCCCCCTTATCGGGGGGGCTACGAGCAGTACTTC.